Each of the 10 T cell receptor beta chains below was sequenced from the same sample in a study of CD8+CD57+ T cells in acquired aplastic anemia listed by TCRdb under 2018. Instrument used: Illumina HiSeq 2000. TCR beta VDJ combination and CDR3 sequence profiling used genomic DNA as the template. TCRdb cleaned the public reads at Q25 with fastp, built clones with MiXCR and kept in-frame beta chains. Rows are combined by CDR3 protein, so each entry shows the most common genes and DNA. The sample has about 130,000 distinct CDR3 sequences on record, 48% of them singletons. Of the sample, 2% to 3% is held by the ten largest clones. The sample comprised sorted CD4+, CD8+, or CD8+CD57+ T cells (not recorded which) from PBMCs. All receptors derive from a human donor in good health, serving as a control.

This clonotype was counted between two and nine times. The chain combines TRBV29-1 with TRBJ1-1; TRBD1 agrees at 8 bases. The CDR3 length is 13 residues. Per germline, CDR1 SQVTM and CDR2 ANQGSEA. Trimming cost V 7 bases and J 1 base; bases outside gene matches: 5. CDR3 bases: TGCAGCGACCAGGGGGCTGGGAACACTGAAGCTTTCTTT. This codes for CSDQGAGNTEAFF.

The CDR3 is CASSIVAGGSNQPQHF. The CDR3 DNA reads as TGTGCCAGTAGTATAGTCGCAGGCGGTAGCAATCAGCCCCAGCATTTT. The rearrangement joins TRBV19 to TRBJ1-5; D gene unclear. Trimming removed 1 base from V and 0 bases from J, with 10 bases in between. CDR1 and CDR2 (germline): LNHDA, SQIVND (reference sequence). The CDR3 length is 16 residues.

This chain joins TRBV12-3 or TRBV12-4 and TRBJ2-3, with a weak D call TRBD2 (6 bases). This CDR3 comprises 15 residues. V was cut by 0 bases and J by 1 base, with 8 bases left in between. The chain's CDR3 is CASSLAGGGTDTQYF. In DNA, the CDR3 is TGTGCCAGCAGTTTAGCGGGGGGAGGCACAGATACGCAGTATTTT.

The chain carries TRBV12-3 or TRBV12-4 and TRBJ1-1; D is undetermined. V was pared by 6 bases and J by 7 bases, with 15 bases between. CDR3 length: 13 residues. The CDR3 region is CASRSPIRSEAFF. The DNA for the CDR3 is TGTGCCAGCAGGTCCCCCATACGGAGTGAAGCTTTCTTT.

The count of this clonotype is one. An end of the junction does not agree with germline; a read error may underlie this. This chain uses TRBV11-3 with TRBJ2-7; D remains unclear. This CDR3 comprises 12 residues. Germline CDR1 SGHNT, CDR2 YENEEA. CDR3 sequence: CASSLVTYEQHF. The CDR3 DNA follows: TGTGCCAGCAGCTTAGTCACCTACGAGCAGCACTTT. Looking up the rest from reference TRBV11-3 and TRBJ2-7 gives the full variable domain: EAGVVQSPRYKIIEKKQPVAFWCNPISGHNTLYWYLQNLGQGPELLIRYENEEAVDDSQLPKDRFSAERLKGVDSTLKIQPAELGDSAVYLCASSLVTYEQHFGPGTRLTVT.

Only one count was recorded for this clonotype. V usage is TRBV10-3 and J usage is TRBJ1-3; possibly TRBD1 for D (6 bases). Germline loops: CDR1 ENHRY, CDR2 SYGVKD. Trimming removed 6 bases at V and 4 bases at J, with 10 bases between. CDR3 size: 13 residues. CDR3 coding DNA: TGTGCCATCAGCCCGGACAGCGGAAACACCATATATTTT. This sequence encodes CAISPDSGNTIYF.

The sample holds a few counts of this clonotype. Written as DNA, the CDR3 is TGTGCCACCAGTGATAGCACGCGAGAGCAGTACTTC. It translates to CATSDSTREQYF. The chain combines TRBV24-1 with TRBJ2-7; unclear D gene. The CDR3 is 12 amino acids. V was cut by 3 bases and J by 7 bases, with 9 bases left in between. In germline, CDR1 is KGHDR, CDR2 SFDVKD.

The chain recombines TRBV10-2 with TRBJ2-5; TRBD1 matches 7 bases. Trimming cost V 6 bases and J 9 bases; bases outside gene matches: 10. The germline CDR1 and CDR2 sequences are WSHSY and SAAADI. The CDR3 extends over 13 amino acids. CDR3 DNA sequence: TGCGCCAGCAGGCGCGACAGGGTTGAGGCCCAGTACTTC. Residues: CASRRDRVEAQYF.

V is TRBV24-1 and J is TRBJ2-5; 11 nucleotides agree with TRBD2. The germline gives CDR1 KGHDR, CDR2 SFDVKD. V lost 3 bases and J lost 11; bases outside the gene matches: 7. The CDR3 sequence is 14 residues long. DNA for the CDR3: TGTGCCACCAGTGATGGTAGCGGGGGGGATGAGCAGTACTTC. Protein product: CATSDGSGGDEQYF.

This clonotype was recorded many times. This chain connects TRBV11-2 to TRBJ2-5; D is unclear. V dropped 0 bases and J dropped 4 bases, with 21 bases sitting between them. Germline values: CDR1 SGHAT, CDR2 FQNNGV. This CDR3 spans 18 amino acids. The CDR3 bases are TGTGCCAGCAGCTTAGAAATTTCTGGCGGCCCCAGGAGAGAGACCCAGTACTTC. Translated, it gives CASSLEISGGPRRETQYF.